The clone carrying this TCR beta chain was seen a handful of times. Its antigen remains unidentified. With V trimmed by 7 bases and J by 0 bases, 4 bases remained unmatched. The CDR3 is 15 amino acids. The germline V gene encodes CDR1 SNHLY and CDR2 FYNNEI. This specimen belongs to a study of T-cell memory formation after mild COVID-19. Study information: The TCR clusters were mostly specific to one donor.

Study results and limitations: Contracting CD4+ clones lay largely in CM and EM, with CD8+ ones residing in EMRA.

The 5'RACE method, run with constant-segment primers, produced TCR alpha and TCR beta cDNA libraries (carrying sample barcodes and UMIs). TCRdb independently ran MiXCR on the 5' RACE reads; one entry per CDR3 protein. Found here are some 100,000 distinct CDR3 sequences, over 8.5% of them singletons; the top ten hold about 40%. This chain links TRBV2 with TRBJ2-3, with 10 nucleotides matching TRBD2. The clonotype comes from a man younger than 35 who had mild COVID-19 (a few samples of this study predate the infection). Cell type and time point are not known. Material: PBMCs or a T cell subset sorted from them (not recorded which). The CDR3 DNA is TGTGCCAGCACACTAGCGGGGATGAGCACAGATACGCAGTATTTT. Encoded protein: CASTLAGMSTDTQYF.